The entry below gives a single T cell receptor (beta chain) sequence along with its context. Its specificity is unknown. The method was immunoSEQ multiplex PCR; TCRdb's version includes in-frame clones alone and lacks a portion of them. The table lists about 120,000 clones, 87% of them singletons. This record belongs to a study of T cell responses to AZD1222 COVID-19 vaccine. Study-level points and caveats: Once two AZD1222 doses were given, Spike-specific TCR breadth and depth went up. White British ancestry dominated among donors, who included more females, and clonal diversity was possibly underestimated. Baseline testing showed seropositivity in only 5 or 6 AZD1222 recipients.

Pooled samples include second doses given at about 4 or 12 weeks. With V trimmed by 3 bases and J by 1 base, 8 bases remained unmatched. Per germline, CDR1 DFQATT and CDR2 SNEGSKA (reference sequence). The CDR3 is 16 amino acids. The chain carries TRBV20-1 and TRBJ1-5; TRBD1 aligns across 8 bases. The TCR originated in an adult who received the AZD1222 COVID-19 vaccine. The material was peripheral blood, obtained 28 days after the second AZD1222 dose. In nucleotides, the CDR3 is TGCAGTGCTAGTGCCCAGGGGGCTGGGAGCAATCAGCCCCAGCATTTT. Translated: CSASAQGAGSNQPQHF.